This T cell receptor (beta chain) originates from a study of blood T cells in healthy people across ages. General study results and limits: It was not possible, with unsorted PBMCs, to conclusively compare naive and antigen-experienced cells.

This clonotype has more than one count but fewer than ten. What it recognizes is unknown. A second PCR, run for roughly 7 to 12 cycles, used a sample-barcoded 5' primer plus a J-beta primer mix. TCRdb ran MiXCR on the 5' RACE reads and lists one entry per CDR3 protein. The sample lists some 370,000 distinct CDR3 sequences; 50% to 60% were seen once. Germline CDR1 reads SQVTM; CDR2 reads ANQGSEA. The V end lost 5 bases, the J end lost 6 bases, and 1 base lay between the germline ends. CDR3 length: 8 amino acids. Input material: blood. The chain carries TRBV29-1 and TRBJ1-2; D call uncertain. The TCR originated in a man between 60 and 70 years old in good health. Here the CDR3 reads CSVNGYTF. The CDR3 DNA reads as TGCAGCGTTAATGGCTACACCTTC.